The 17 T cell receptor beta chains reported below all come from one sample, sequenced in a study of blood T cell repertoires in COVID-19 (dated by TCRdb to about 2020). Libraries were made using the immunoSEQ multiplex PCR assay. TCRdb holds this immuneACCESS table with in-frame rearrangements only. Some clones are missing; in checked studies, unresolved V genes explain under half, and the rest has no known cause. The sample includes fewer than 600,000 clones, with roughly 90% observed a single time. Clones ranked in the top ten supply less than 2% of the sample. The material sequenced was PBMCs or T cells enriched from blood (not recorded which). These receptors originate from a woman between 35 and 50 years old who had recovered from COVID-19.

This chain links TRBV5-4 with TRBJ2-7; a possible D gene is TRBD2 (6 bases). The V end lost 0 bases, the J end lost 0 bases, and 7 bases lay between the germline ends. The CDR3 contains 14 residues. The V gene's germline CDR1 is SGHNT and CDR2 YYREEE (reference sequence). The chain's CDR3 is CASSLGGGSYEQYF. The CDR3 bases are TGTGCCAGCAGCTTGGGGGGAGGCTCCTACGAGCAGTACTTC. Supplemented by reference TRBV5-4 and TRBJ2-7, the full variable domain reads ETGVTQSPTHLIKTRGQQVTLRCSSQSGHNTVSWYQQALGQGPQFIFQYYREEENGRGNFPPRFSGLQFPNYSSELNVNALELDDSALYLCASSLGGGSYEQYFGPGTRLTVT.

The V gene is TRBV11-2, the J gene TRBJ2-7; D perhaps matches TRBD1 (6 bases). The germline V gene has CDR1 SGHAT and CDR2 FQNNGV. V gave up 0 bases and J gave up 0 bases, with 15 bases separating them. The CDR3 runs 17 residues. CDR3 loop: CASSLEQGLLSSYEQYF. The CDR3 DNA sequence: TGTGCCAGCAGCTTAGAGCAGGGGCTTTTGAGCTCCTACGAGCAGTACTTC.

The chain recombines TRBV9 with TRBJ2-1, with TRBD1 matching 10 bases. The CDR3 runs 16 residues. The V gene's germline CDR1 is SGDLS and CDR2 YYNGEE. Trimming took 4 bases from V and 2 from J; bases not matched to a gene: 6. The CDR3 here is CASSNRDRGAYNEQFF. CDR3 nucleotide sequence: TGTGCCAGCAGCAACCGGGACAGGGGAGCCTACAATGAGCAGTTCTTC.

Concerning this clone itself: One junction end does not reproduce the germline sequence, and a read error may be involved. This sample also contains other DNA sequences that code for the same CDR3. The chain couples TRBV3-1 (or the pseudogene TRBV3-2) to TRBJ1-2; D might be TRBD1 (5 bases). Germline CDR1 reads LGHDT; CDR2 reads YNNKEL (reference sequence). CDR3 length: 16 amino acids. CDR3 residues: CASSQVGDRMIYGYTF. The CDR3 nucleotides are TGTGCCAGCAGTCAAGTTGGAGACAGAATGATCTATGGCTACACCTTC.

The V and J genes are TRBV5-1 and TRBJ1-1; 7 bases match TRBD1. The CDR3 has 14 residues. From germline, CDR1 is SGHRS and CDR2 YFSETQ. V lost 3 bases and J lost 3; bases outside the gene matches: 5. The CDR3 protein is CASSSTGDYTEAFF. The CDR3 nucleotides are TGCGCCAGCAGCTCCACAGGGGATTACACTGAAGCTTTCTTT.

V gene TRBV6-5 combines with J gene TRBJ2-2; 7 positions match TRBD2. The V gene's germline CDR1 is MNHEY and CDR2 SVGAGI. The junction had 17 bases not matched to a gene; V was cut back by 6 bases and J by 13 bases. The CDR3 has 15 residues. DNA of the CDR3: TGTGCCAGCAGCCGCCGGGGGGAGGGTTTGTACGGGCTGTTTTTT. This codes for CASSRRGEGLYGLFF.

This chain links TRBV18 with TRBJ2-7, with D maybe TRBD1 (5 bases). This CDR3 is built from 15 residues. Germline-derived CDR1 and CDR2 are KGHSH and LQKENI. Deletions cut 2 bases from V and 1 base from J, with 12 bases between. This chain's CDR3 is CASSPSRTGSYEQYF. The CDR3 nucleotides read TGTGCCAGCTCACCATCTCGAACAGGTTCCTACGAGCAGTACTTC.

This clone has more than one count but fewer than ten. V gene TRBV18 combines with J gene TRBJ1-5; tentative D call: TRBD1 (6 bases). From germline, CDR1 is KGHSH and CDR2 LQKENI. There are 13 residues in the CDR3. Between the trimmed V and J ends, which lost 5 bases and 6 bases, there was a span of 11 bases. In nucleotides, the CDR3 is TGTGCCAGCTCAGGTGGGGGCACTCAGCCCCAGCATTTT. Its translation: CASSGGGTQPQHF.

This chain links TRBV5-1 with TRBJ1-1, with 7 bases fitting TRBD1. V lost 3 bases and J lost 1; bases outside the gene matches: 6. Looked up from germline, CDR1 is SGHRS and CDR2 is YFSETQ. This CDR3 contains 15 residues. CDR3 coding DNA: TGCGCCAGCAGCTCCGGACAGGCGAAGAACACTGAAGCTTTCTTT. Protein product: CASSSGQAKNTEAFF.

This rearrangement joins TRBV5-6 to TRBJ2-5; 10 bases are shared with TRBD2. Germline CDR1 SGHDT, CDR2 YYEEEE. The CDR3 is made up of 14 amino acids. V lost 5 bases to trimming and J lost 2 bases; unmatched junction nucleotides: 3. The CDR3 DNA reads as TGTGCCAGCAGGGAACTAGCGGGACAAGAGACCCAGTACTTC. It encodes CASRELAGQETQYF.

The rearrangement joins TRBV28 to TRBJ2-7; D remains unclear. CDR3 length: 14 amino acids. Germline V lookup: CDR1 MDHEN, CDR2 SYDVKM. V was clipped by 6 bases and J by 2 bases, with 14 bases between them. The DNA of the CDR3 is TGTGCCAGCAGCTTCAGCGCGTCACCCTACGAGCAGTACTTC. Encoded protein: CASSFSASPYEQYF. Combining the CDR3 with reference TRBV28 and TRBJ2-7 gives the whole variable domain DVKVTQSSRYLVKRTGEKVFLECVQDMDHENMFWYRQDPGLGLRLIYFSYDVKMKEKGDIPEGYSVSREKKERFSLILESASTNQTSMYLCASSFSASPYEQYFGPGTRLTVT.

This sequence joins TRBV7-9 and TRBJ1-1; D is uncertain. This CDR3 region has 13 residues. V shed 5 bases and J shed 1 base, with 8 bases lying between them. Germline CDR1 reads SEHNR; CDR2 reads FQNEAQ (reference sequence). CDR3 amino acids: CASSRGPNTEAFF. The DNA for the CDR3 is TGTGCCAGCAGCCGAGGTCCGAACACTGAAGCTTTCTTT.

The chain links TRBV11-3 to TRBJ2-7; D unclear. Trimming pared 0 bases from V and 6 bases from J, leaving 9 bases between. This CDR3 region has 13 residues. The germline V gene has CDR1 SGHNT and CDR2 YENEEA. The CDR3 reads CASSLDYLSEQYF. DNA for the CDR3: TGTGCCAGCAGCTTAGATTATCTGAGCGAGCAGTACTTC.

The genes are TRBV7-2 and TRBJ2-7; 11 nucleotides match TRBD2. Germline CDR1 is SGHTA and CDR2 is FQGNSA. The CDR3 covers 17 residues. Trimming at V came to 1 base and at J to 2 bases, leaving 7 bases not matched to a gene. The CDR3 DNA follows: TGTGCCAGCAGCTTAGTCGCTAGCGGGAGGTTCCCCTACGAGCAGTACTTC. It specifies CASSLVASGRFPYEQYF. Variable domain in full (rest from reference TRBV7-2 and TRBJ2-7): GAGVSQSPSNKVTEKGKDVELRCDPISGHTALYWYRQSLGQGLEFLIYFQGNSAPDKSGLPSDRFSAERTGGSVSTLTIQRTQQEDSAVYLCASSLVASGRFPYEQYFGPGTRLTVT.

This sequence joins TRBV11-3 and TRBJ2-2, with D possibly TRBD2 on 6 matching bases. The CDR3 runs 14 residues. With 3 bases removed from V and 6 bases from J, the gap between germline ends came to 11 bases. Germline V CDR1 and CDR2: SGHNT, YENEEA. Here the CDR3 DNA reads TGTGCCAGCAGCTTTTGGAGGGACTCCGGGGAGCTGTTTTTT. Amino acids: CASSFWRDSGELFF.

This clone showed up just once. The J gene is TRBJ2-7, the V gene TRBV5-8; TRBD2 is a possible D gene (6 bases). Germline V lookup: CDR1 SGHTS, CDR2 YDEGEE. CDR3 length: 14 amino acids. V lost 4 bases and J 6 bases, leaving 17 bases between the germline ends. In nucleotides, the CDR3 is TGTGCCAGCAGCCGGGACTGGTATAGCGGCGAGCAGTACTTC. This gives the protein CASSRDWYSGEQYF.

The chain combines TRBV6-5 with TRBJ1-2; the D gene is possibly TRBD1 (5 bases). Germline V gives CDR1 MNHEY, CDR2 SVGAGI. The CDR3 loop spans 14 amino acids. The V end lost 6 bases, the J end lost 2 bases, and 13 bases lay between the germline ends. The CDR3 DNA reads TGTGCCAGCAGATTACAGACAGAGAACTATGGCTACACCTTC. Encoded protein: CASRLQTENYGYTF.